What follows are 8 T cell receptor beta chains derived from one specimen sequenced in a study of technical replicates of blood from several donors. The data were produced by immunoSEQ multiplex PCR, yet TCRdb's version contains in-frame clones alone and is incomplete. Altogether 50,000 to 55,000 clones are present, 86% being singletons, with the ten largest covering 5.6%. Source material: PBMCs. These receptors were collected from a human donor in good health. Some clones in this sample may be carry-over from other donors' samples.

The rearrangement uses TRBV30 and TRBJ2-5; D is undetermined. Germline CDR1 is GTSNPN and CDR2 is SVGIG (reference sequence). The CDR3 totals 15 residues. Trimming removed 2 bases from V and 5 bases from J, with 18 bases in between. This chain's CDR3 is CAWSRPWASRETQYF. The CDR3 coding sequence is TGTGCCTGGAGTCGCCCGTGGGCCTCCCGGGAGACCCAGTACTTC.

The V and J genes are TRBV5-1 and TRBJ2-1; D may be TRBD1 (7 bases). Trimming cost V 6 bases and J 0 bases, with 16 bases left between them. The CDR3 is 16 amino acids. Germline V gives CDR1 SGHRS, CDR2 YFSETQ. CDR3 sequence reads: CASTPGGGASYNEQFF. The DNA of the CDR3 is TGCGCCAGCACCCCAGGAGGGGGCGCCTCCTACAATGAGCAGTTCTTC.

The chain is built from TRBV27 and TRBJ2-7; 11 bases map to TRBD2. Germline values: CDR1 MNHEY, CDR2 SMNVEV (reference sequence). V shed 2 bases, J shed 3 bases, and the junction held 0 bases outside the gene matches. The CDR3 is 14 amino acids. CDR3 residues: CASSLGTSGYEQYF. DNA for the CDR3: TGTGCCAGCAGTTTAGGGACTAGCGGCTACGAGCAGTACTTC.

The chain carries TRBV7-6 and TRBJ2-7; a weak D match, TRBD2 (7 bases). The CDR3 length is 15 residues. Germline values: CDR1 SGHVS, CDR2 FNYEAQ. Deletions cut 5 bases from V and 2 bases from J, with 16 bases between. CDR3 region: CASSKRGEGAYEQYF. CDR3 DNA: TGTGCCAGCAGCAAGAGGGGGGAGGGTGCCTACGAGCAGTACTTC.

The chain uses TRBV19 and TRBJ2-4, with 9 bases that match TRBD2. The J segment lost 0 bases and the V segment lost 6 bases, leaving 6 bases of the junction unmatched. The CDR3 has 16 amino acids. Per germline, CDR1 LNHDA and CDR2 SQIVND (reference sequence). CDR3 region: CASRHSGSLAKNIQYF. CDR3 in DNA: TGTGCCAGTAGACATAGCGGGAGTTTAGCCAAAAACATTCAGTACTTC.

The rearrangement uses TRBV19 and TRBJ1-5, with TRBD1 matching 9 bases. Germline CDR1 and CDR2: LNHDA and SQIVND (reference sequence). The J segment lost 4 bases and the V segment lost 4 bases, leaving 2 bases of the junction unmatched. CDR3 length equals 14 residues. The CDR3 DNA reads TGTGCCAGTAGTAGAGGGACAGGGAATCAGCCCCAGCATTTT. It encodes CASSRGTGNQPQHF.

This clone was seen only a few times. V usage is TRBV5-1 and J usage is TRBJ1-6; maybe TRBD1 (6 bases). Trimming pared 4 bases from V and 7 bases from J, leaving 12 bases between. The CDR3 loop spans 14 amino acids. CDR1 and CDR2 (germline): SGHRS, YFSETQ. The DNA for the CDR3 is TGCGCCAGCAGCCCCGGGACAACGAATTCACCCCTCCACTTT. This encodes CASSPGTTNSPLHF. The whole variable domain, filled in from reference TRBV5-1 and TRBJ1-6, reads KAGVTQTPRYLIKTRGQQVTLSCSPISGHRSVSWYQQTPGQGLQFLFEYFSETQRNKGNFPGRFSGRQFSNSRSEMNVSTLELGDSALYLCASSPGTTNSPLHFGNGTRLTVT.

V is TRBV4-1 and J is TRBJ2-1; 8 bases fit TRBD1. Germline-derived CDR1 and CDR2 are MGHRA and YSYEKL. This CDR3 has 15 amino acids. J gave up 3 bases and V 4 bases, and 5 bases lay outside the gene matches. The CDR3 DNA sequence: TGCGCCAGCAGCCCATCCGGGACAGGCTACAATGAGCAGTTCTTC. Residues: CASSPSGTGYNEQFF.